The clone carrying this TCR beta chain was detected a few times. This sample is drawn from a study of T cell changes during pregnancy in multiple sclerosis. Trimming pared 5 bases from V and 3 bases from J, leaving 4 bases between. The CDR3 length is 12 residues. CDR1 MDHEN and CDR2 SYDVKM come from the germline V gene. Assay: immunoSEQ multiplex PCR; the TCRdb copy retains only in-frame clones and omits some. This sample has about 46,000 clones, with 80% to 95% found just once. The sequence was obtained from a female donor with multiple sclerosis, enrolled in a pregnancy study. Sample: peripheral blood, taken in the third trimester of pregnancy. The chain couples TRBV28 to TRBJ2-2; no reliable D call. The CDR3 protein is CASSEYTGELFF. CDR3 bases: TGTGCCAGCAGTGAGTACACCGGGGAGCTGTTTTTT.